Below are 10 T cell receptor beta chains sequenced from a single sample in a study of shared clonotypes between healthy human individuals. The naive CD8 fraction comprised CD45RO-negative cells positively selected for CCR7 and excluded terminally differentiated effector memory CD45RA+ cells. Clones were sequenced by immunoSEQ multiplex PCR, and TCRdb holds only the in-frame ones, with some missing. The sample consists of around 2,000,000 clones, under 95% of them appearing once. The specimen sequenced was naive CD8+ T cells from PBMCs. The receptors were gathered from a young man in good health. Some clones in this sample may be carry-over from other donors' samples.

V usage is TRBV5-4 and J usage is TRBJ2-2; no clear D gene. V gave up 0 bases and J gave up 0 bases, with 12 bases separating them. The CDR3 has 17 amino acids. Germline CDR1 SGHNT, CDR2 YYREEE (reference sequence). CDR3 nucleotide sequence: TGTGCCAGCAGCTTGGACGGCCCCTGGTCGAACACCGGGGAGCTGTTTTTT. It is translated as CASSLDGPWSNTGELFF.

This chain joins TRBV12-5 and TRBJ1-2; possibly TRBD1 for D (6 bases). The germline CDR1 and CDR2 sequences are LGHNT and FRNRAP. This CDR3 contains 18 residues. The germline V and J ends were trimmed by 5 bases and 1 base, with 23 bases remaining between them. The CDR3 here is CASGPPGEPALFNYGYTF. As DNA, the CDR3 is TGTGCTAGTGGTCCCCCAGGGGAACCCGCTCTCTTTAACTATGGCTACACCTTC.

J is TRBJ1-5 and V is TRBV4-2; D remains ambiguous. The V end lost 5 bases, the J end lost 0 bases, and 14 bases lay between the germline ends. The germline V gene has CDR1 LGHNA and CDR2 YNFKEQ. CDR3 size: 16 residues. The CDR3 nucleotides read TGTGCCAGCAGCGTAGATTGGCAGGATAGCAATCAGCCCCAGCATTTT. Its protein product is CASSVDWQDSNQPQHF.

About this clone: This CDR3 is also generated by other DNA sequences in the sample. The chain links TRBV5-4 to TRBJ1-1; perhaps TRBD1 as D (5 bases). The length of the CDR3 is 12 residues. V lost 7 bases and J lost 3, with 10 bases in between. Per the germline V gene, CDR1 is SGHNT and CDR2 is YYREEE (reference sequence). Here the CDR3 DNA reads TGTGCCAGCTCCTCGGGGGACACTGAAGCTTTCTTT. This encodes CASSSGDTEAFF. The full variable domain, rest sourced from reference TRBV5-4 and TRBJ1-1, is ETGVTQSPTHLIKTRGQQVTLRCSSQSGHNTVSWYQQALGQGPQFIFQYYREEENGRGNFPPRFSGLQFPNYSSELNVNALELDDSALYLCASSSGDTEAFFGQGTRLTVV.

The V call is TRBV28, the J call TRBJ1-2, with a possible D match to TRBD1 (5 bases). This CDR3 spans 12 amino acids. V was shortened by 6 bases and J by 4 bases, with 9 bases between the two germline ends. Per the germline V gene, CDR1 is MDHEN and CDR2 is SYDVKM. The CDR3 nucleotides are TGTGCCAGCAGGGACGGGGGCTATGGCTACACCTTC. It translates to CASRDGGYGYTF.

This clone was counted once. The chain employs TRBV9 and TRBJ1-2; 10 bases align to TRBD1. Germline CDR1 reads SGDLS; CDR2 reads YYNGEE. The CDR3 sequence is 14 residues long. J lost 4 bases, V lost 3 bases, and 3 bases had no gene match. This chain's CDR3 is CASSAGQGVYGYTF. The CDR3 coding sequence is TGTGCCAGCAGCGCAGGACAGGGGGTCTATGGCTACACCTTC. Supplemented by reference TRBV9 and TRBJ1-2, the full variable domain reads DSGVTQTPKHLITATGQRVTLRCSPRSGDLSVYWYQQSLDQGLQFLIQYYNGEERAKGNILERFSAQQFPDLHSELNLSSLELGDSALYFCASSAGQGVYGYTFGSGTRLTVV.

CDR3 region: CASSVAGGVVNTGELFF. CDR3 DNA sequence: TGTGCCAGCAGCGTAGCCGGAGGGGTGGTAAACACCGGGGAGCTGTTTTTT. The chain has TRBV9 and TRBJ2-2; a weak D match, TRBD2 (6 bases). Germline CDR1 reads SGDLS; CDR2 reads YYNGEE. The CDR3 has 17 residues. Trimming removed 0 bases at V and 2 bases at J, with 14 bases between.

Notes on this clone: Other DNA sequences within the sample encode an identical CDR3. The chain employs TRBV7-9 and TRBJ1-5; D unresolved. CDR1 and CDR2 from the germline V gene are SEHNR and FQNEAQ (reference sequence). The CDR3 loop spans 13 amino acids. V lost 6 bases and J 4 bases, leaving 10 bases between the germline ends. CDR3 nucleotide sequence: TGTGCCAGCAGTCCCGGTCGAAATCAGCCCCAGCATTTT. This translates into CASSPGRNQPQHF. The complete variable domain, with remaining parts taken from reference TRBV7-9 and TRBJ1-5, reads DTGVSQNPRHKITKRGQNVTFRCDPISEHNRLYWYRQTLGQGPEFLTYFQNEAQLEKSRLLSDRFSAERPKGSFSTLEIQRTEQGDSAMYLCASSPGRNQPQHFGDGTRLSIL.

V gene TRBV6-1 combines with J gene TRBJ2-7, with 9 bases aligning to TRBD1. J lost 1 base, V lost 2 bases, and 3 bases had no gene match. The CDR3 sequence is 15 residues long. Looked up from germline, CDR1 is MNHNS and CDR2 is SASEGT. The CDR3 coding sequence is TGTGCCAGCAGTGAAAGGGGACAGGGATCCTACGAGCAGTACTTC. This encodes CASSERGQGSYEQYF.

This rearrangement joins TRBV15 to TRBJ2-7, with 10 bases that match TRBD2. CDR1 LNHNV and CDR2 YYDKDF come from the germline V gene (reference sequence). J lost 2 bases, V lost 4 bases, and 14 bases had no gene match. This CDR3 region has 18 residues. The CDR3 DNA is TGTGCCACCAGCACCCGGTGGGATTCTAGCGGGAGTCCCTACGAGCAGTACTTC. As protein: CATSTRWDSSGSPYEQYF.